This T cell receptor (beta chain) was recovered during a study of blood T cells in healthy people across ages. Across the whole study: When template switching was applied, about one barcoded beta molecule was captured per two T cells.

Sample-barcoded 5' priming and a J-beta primer mix drove a second PCR of about 6 to 12 cycles. The template-switch adaptor was a 5' adaptor with 12 random nucleotides. It tagged each cDNA molecule. Each CDR3 protein gets one entry after TCRdb re-called the 5' RACE reads with MiXCR. This sample yields hundreds of thousands of distinct CDR3 sequences, of which more than 25% are seen a single time; roughly a sixth belongs to the top ten. This clonotype was counted at least ten times. No antigen is known for it. Every sample yielded at least 6.5 million isolated PBMCs. The ends were cut back, 5 bases at V and 0 bases at J, with 17 bases in the middle. The CDR3 is 15 residues long. Germline CDR1 is DFQATT and CDR2 is SNEGSKA (reference sequence). Study observations and caveats: Roughly linear age-related decline in beta diversity appeared, significant by age 40.

The chain joins TRBV20-1 to TRBJ2-7, with a tentative D call TRBD2 (7 bases). Specimen: blood. The TCR originated in a woman older than 75 in good health. The CDR3 DNA follows: TGCAGTGCTCTTGGGGGGGGGCAAAACTCCTACGAGCAGTACTTC. It encodes CSALGGGQNSYEQYF.